The rows below give T cell receptor beta chains drawn from one sample of a study of OX40 agonist ivuxolimab in advanced cancers. The table came from immunoSEQ multiplex PCR; TCRdb's copy has only in-frame clones and leaves some out. The table includes about 31,000 clones, more than 75% detected once. The input for sequencing was CD4+ or CD8+ T cells sorted from blood, taken in a trial of the OX40 agonist ivuxolimab. These receptors all stem from an adult with an advanced solid tumor such as melanoma, head and neck, liver or kidney cancer. CDR3s include the opening cysteine and the closing phenylalanine or tryptophan. D genes are given only for firm matches. Expanded clones get a size class; other rows say once, few or many, or leave the size out.

V gene,clone size,J gene,D gene,CDR3 DNA,CDR3 protein
TRBV5-5,.,TRBJ2-2,.,TGTGCCAGCAGCTTTTTGCCGACCGGGACACAAAACACCGGGGAGCTGTTTTTT,CASSFLPTGTQNTGELFF
TRBV2,.,TRBJ2-1,TRBD1,TGTGCCAGCGGGGGCAGGACAGGGAACAATGAGCAGTTCTTC,CASGGRTGNNEQFF
TRBV11-3,.,TRBJ2-7,.,TGTGCCAGCAGCCTGGGGGACTACGAGCAGTACTTC,CASSLGDYEQYF
TRBV18,.,TRBJ2-7,.,TGTGCCAGCACCCCCGTCGACAGACCTCTTGGCGAGCAGTACTTC,CASTPVDRPLGEQYF
TRBV6-1,.,TRBJ1-3,TRBD1,TGTGCCAGCTTAAACAGGGGGACAGGAAACACCATATATTTT,CASLNRGTGNTIYF
TRBV5-1,.,TRBJ2-7,.,TGCGCCAGCAGCTTGGACTGGCGTGGTCCCGAGCAGTACTTC,CASSLDWRGPEQYF
TRBV5-1,once,TRBJ1-1,.,TGCGCCAGCAGCACCTGGGGGGAGGCCACTGAAGCTTTCTTT,CASSTWGEATEAFF
TRBV11-1,once,TRBJ1-2,TRBD1,TGTGCCAGCAGCTTAGCAGGGGGCAACTATGGCTACACCTTC,CASSLAGGNYGYTF
TRBV7-9,.,TRBJ2-1,.,TGTGCCAGCAGCTTAAATATCTGGCGGGATCGAAACAATGAGCAGTTCTTC,CASSLNIWRDRNNEQFF
TRBV2,.,TRBJ2-5,.,TGTGCCAGCACCCCCCGGGACACCCGAGAGACCCAGTACTTC,CASTPRDTRETQYF
TRBV2,.,TRBJ2-7,TRBD1,TGTGCCAGCAACCCTGGACAGGGGAGCTCCTACGAGCAGTACTTC,CASNPGQGSSYEQYF
TRBV9,.,TRBJ2-2,.,TGTGCCAGCAGCGTAGGGGCGGGGACGGTAACCGGGGAGCTGTTTTTT,CASSVGAGTVTGELFF
TRBV5-1,.,TRBJ1-3,TRBD1,TGCGCCAGCAGCTTGGGACAGGGGGGAAACACCATATATTTT,CASSLGQGGNTIYF
TRBV5-1,.,TRBJ2-2,TRBD2,TGCGCCAGCAGCTTGGATGGGCTAGCGGGAGTCGGGGAGCTGTTTTTT,CASSLDGLAGVGELFF
TRBV2,.,TRBJ2-2,TRBD1,TGTGCCAGCAGCGCTACCGGGACAGGGGTCGGCACCGGGGAGCTGTTTTTT,CASSATGTGVGTGELFF
TRBV19,.,TRBJ2-3,.,TGTGCCAGTAGTGCGCTGGGGCGGGCAGATACGCAGTATTTT,CASSALGRADTQYF
TRBV10-3,.,TRBJ2-7,.,TGTGCCATCAGTGCGGACGGAGCCTACGAGCAGTACTTC,CAISADGAYEQYF
TRBV28,.,TRBJ2-5,TRBD2,TGTGCCAGCAGTTCACTTCGCGGGAGGGAAGAGACCCAGTACTTC,CASSSLRGREETQYF
TRBV15,few,TRBJ2-7,TRBD2,TGTGCCACCAGCAGAGGGGGCGGGAGCTCCTACGAGCAGTACTTC,CATSRGGGSSYEQYF
TRBV2,.,TRBJ1-5,.,TGTGCCAGCAGTGAAGCAGCCCAGGGAAGGCAGCCCCAGCATTTT,CASSEAAQGRQPQHF
TRBV4-2,.,TRBJ2-7,.,TGTGCCAGCAGCCAAGTACAGGGTGGCTACGAGCAGTACTTC,CASSQVQGGYEQYF
TRBV19,.,TRBJ2-3,.,TGTGCCAGTAGTATAGACACAGATACGCAGTATTTT,CASSIDTDTQYF
TRBV27,.,TRBJ2-3,TRBD1,TGTGCCAGCAGTTTACAGGGGGCCCCACCAGATACGCAGTATTTT,CASSLQGAPPDTQYF
TRBV7-9,.,TRBJ2-7,TRBD1,TGTGCCAGCAGCCTAAGACAGGGAACCTACGAGCAGTACTTC,CASSLRQGTYEQYF
TRBV5-1,.,TRBJ2-2,TRBD2,TGCGCCAGCAGCTTCGGAGGGACTAGGGTAATCGGGGAGCTGTTTTTT,CASSFGGTRVIGELFF
TRBV6-1,.,TRBJ2-3,.,TGTGCCAGCAGTGCCTGGGGTAGGTCCGATACGCAGTATTTT,CASSAWGRSDTQYF
TRBV14,.,TRBJ2-3,.,TGTGCCAGCAGCCCAGGCACAGATACGCAGTATTTT,CASSPGTDTQYF
TRBV19,.,TRBJ2-1,TRBD2,TGTGCCAGTAGTTCCCTAGCGGGCTACAATGAGCAGTTCTTC,CASSSLAGYNEQFF
TRBV19,.,TRBJ2-6,.,TGTGCCAGTAGTATTCTAGGGACTGGGGCCAACGTCCTGACTTTC,CASSILGTGANVLTF
TRBV5-4,.,TRBJ2-3,.,TGTGCCAGCAGCTTGGTATCTACCACAGATACGCAGTATTTT,CASSLVSTTDTQYF
TRBV28,.,TRBJ2-7,.,TGTGCCAGCAGTTTCCCTACTAGTCACGAGCAGTACTTC,CASSFPTSHEQYF
TRBV5-1,.,TRBJ1-1,TRBD1,TGCGCCAGCAGCTTGTGGGGGACAGGGGGCACTGAAGCTTTCTTT,CASSLWGTGGTEAFF
TRBV6-6,.,TRBJ2-7,TRBD2,TGTGCCAGCAGTTACCTTGTACGGGAGGGAGGCGAGCAGTACTTC,CASSYLVREGGEQYF
TRBV19,.,TRBJ2-1,TRBD2,TGTGCCAGTAGTACCCTAGCGGGGCCTTACAATGAGCAGTTCTTC,CASSTLAGPYNEQFF
TRBV6-5,.,TRBJ2-3,.,TGTGCCAGCAGTTATAACCCCCGCACAGATACGCAGTATTTT,CASSYNPRTDTQYF
TRBV9,.,TRBJ2-3,.,TGTGCCAGCAGCGTAGCTGAAAAGCCTGGAGGTAGTACGCAGTATTTT,CASSVAEKPGGSTQYF
TRBV5-6,once,TRBJ2-1,.,TGTGCCAGCAGCTTCAGCTTGGGTGAGCAGTTCTTC,CASSFSLGEQFF
TRBV6-4,.,TRBJ2-1,.,TGTGCCAGCAGTGCCGGAGAGGGGCCAAATGAGCAGTTCTTC,CASSAGEGPNEQFF
TRBV28,.,TRBJ2-5,.,TGTGCCAGCAGTTTGCCAGGACAATGGGAGACCCAGTACTTC,CASSLPGQWETQYF
TRBV5-6,.,TRBJ2-7,.,TGTGCCAGCAGGCGGCGCGGGGCAAGCCAAACGTACGAGCAGTACTTC,CASRRRGASQTYEQYF
TRBV6-4,.,TRBJ2-1,TRBD2,TGTGCCAGCAGTGTACTAGCGGGATCCAATGAGCAGTTCTTC,CASSVLAGSNEQFF
TRBV5-6,.,TRBJ2-1,.,TGTGCCAGCAGCTTGGTAGGGGGCTCCTACAATGAGCAGTTCTTC,CASSLVGGSYNEQFF
TRBV11-2,.,TRBJ2-1,TRBD2,TGTGCCAGCAGCTTAGATCGAAATAGCGGGAAGTATGAGCAGTTCTTC,CASSLDRNSGKYEQFF
TRBV5-1,.,TRBJ1-1,.,TGCGCCAGCAGCTTGGGGGGCTCAGGGACTGAAGCTTTCTTT,CASSLGGSGTEAFF
TRBV15,.,TRBJ1-1,TRBD1,TGTGCCACCAGCGGGCACCCGGCAGGGGGCTTGAACACTGAAGCTTTCTTT,CATSGHPAGGLNTEAFF
TRBV10-3,.,TRBJ1-5,.,TGTGCCATCAGTCCGGGGGGCGGAGATCAGCCCCAGCATTTT,CAISPGGGDQPQHF
TRBV7-9,.,TRBJ1-4,.,TGTGCCAGCAGCCTTTACAGGGTAGCTAATGAAAAACTGTTTTTT,CASSLYRVANEKLFF
TRBV11-3,.,TRBJ2-1,.,TGTGCCAGCAGCTTAGGGGCGGGACGGATGGGGTCCTACAATGAGCAGTTCTTC,CASSLGAGRMGSYNEQFF
TRBV5-1,.,TRBJ2-5,.,TGCGCCAGCAGCTTATCGGAAGAGACCCAGTACTTC,CASSLSEETQYF
TRBV5-6,.,TRBJ2-1,TRBD1,TGTGCCAGCAGCTTGGGGGACAGTTCCTACAATGAGCAGTTCTTC,CASSLGDSSYNEQFF
TRBV10-3,medium-sized,TRBJ1-5,.,TGTGCCATCAGTGAGTCGGACGGCCAGCCCCAGCATTTT,CAISESDGQPQHF
TRBV5-4,.,TRBJ2-1,.,TGTGCCAGCAGCTTGTCTGACCCGGGACTCGAGTTATTCTTC,CASSLSDPGLELFF
TRBV19,.,TRBJ1-2,.,TGTGCCAGTAGTCAGGGCCTGGCGTATGGCTACACCTTC,CASSQGLAYGYTF
TRBV28,.,TRBJ2-7,.,TGTGCCAGCAATTTAAGACTACCTCCCTACGAGCAGTACTTC,CASNLRLPPYEQYF
TRBV5-1,once,TRBJ2-1,.,TGCGCCAGCAGCTTGGCCATCGCCGGACAGTACAATGAGCAGTTCTTC,CASSLAIAGQYNEQFF
TRBV7-2,once,TRBJ1-2,.,TGTGCCAGCAGCTTAGCGAGCCAGTCCTATGGCTACACCTTC,CASSLASQSYGYTF
TRBV6-1,.,TRBJ1-6,TRBD1,TGTGCCAGCAGTGAAGTCCCTAACAGGGGGCGAAGTAATTCACCCCTCCACTTT,CASSEVPNRGRSNSPLHF
TRBV10-3,.,TRBJ2-3,.,TGTGCCATCAGTGTGTCAGGGTCTAGCACAGATACGCAGTATTTT,CAISVSGSSTDTQYF